This entry features one T cell receptor beta chain sequence. The data are from a study of blood T cell repertoires in COVID-19. Sequencing was performed with immunoSEQ multiplex PCR; in TCRdb, only in-frame clones are kept and a portion is missing. The table lists roughly 140,000 clones, approximately 81% of them singletons. The sample was peripheral blood. This clonotype was sampled from a human donor in a cohort sampled during active COVID-19.

CDR3 protein: CASSPTSRYGYTF. The CDR3, as DNA: TGTGCCAGCAGCCCCACCTCGCGCTATGGCTACACCTTC. This chain joins TRBV7-9 and TRBJ1-2; D is unresolved. With 5 bases removed from V and 4 bases from J, the gap between germline ends came to 11 bases. Germline V gene data show CDR1 as SEHNR and CDR2 as FQNEAQ (reference sequence). CDR3 length equals 13 residues.